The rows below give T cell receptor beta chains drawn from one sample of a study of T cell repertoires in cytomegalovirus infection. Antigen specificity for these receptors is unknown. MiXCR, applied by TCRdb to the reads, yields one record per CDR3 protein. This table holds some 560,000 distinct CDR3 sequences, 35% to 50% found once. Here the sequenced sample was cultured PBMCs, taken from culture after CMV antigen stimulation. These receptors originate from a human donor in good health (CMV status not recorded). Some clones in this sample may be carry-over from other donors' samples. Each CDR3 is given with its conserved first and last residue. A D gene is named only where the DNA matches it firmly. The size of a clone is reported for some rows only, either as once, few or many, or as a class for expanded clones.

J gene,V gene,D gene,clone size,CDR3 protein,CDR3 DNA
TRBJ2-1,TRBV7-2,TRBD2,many,CASTPSGGLRDEQFF,TGTGCCAGCACGCCTAGCGGGGGTCTTCGGGATGAGCAGTTCTTC
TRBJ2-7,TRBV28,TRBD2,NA,CASSSSGLAGAEQYF,TGTGCCAGCAGTTCCTCGGGACTAGCGGGGGCGGAGCAGTACTTC
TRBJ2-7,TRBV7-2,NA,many,CASSPRAASYEQYF,TGTGCCAGCAGCCCTAGGGCCGCCTCCTACGAGCAGTACTTC
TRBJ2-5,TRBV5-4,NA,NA,CASSSSGSLAQETQYF,TGTGCCAGCAGCTCGTCCGGGTCACTCGCACAAGAGACCCAGTACTTC
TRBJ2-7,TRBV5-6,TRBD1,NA,CASSSMGQGIYEQYF,TGTGCCAGCAGCTCGATGGGACAGGGGATCTACGAGCAGTACTTC
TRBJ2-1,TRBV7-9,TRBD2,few,CASSERGGLDEQFF,TGTGCCAGCAGCGAACGGGGGGGGCTCGATGAGCAGTTCTTC
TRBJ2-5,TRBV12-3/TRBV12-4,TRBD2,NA,CASSFVLAGQETQYF,TGTGCCAGCAGTTTTGTCCTAGCGGGGCAAGAGACCCAGTACTTC
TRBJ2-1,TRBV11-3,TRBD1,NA,CASSTTGVINEQFF,TGTGCCAGCAGCACAACAGGGGTTATCAATGAGCAGTTCTTC
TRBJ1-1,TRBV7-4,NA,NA,CASRQNMNTEAFF,TGTGCCAGCAGGCAGAACATGAACACTGAAGCTTTCTTT
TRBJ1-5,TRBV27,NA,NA,CARLCTAQHF,TGTGCCCGCCTTTGCACGGCCCAGCATTTT
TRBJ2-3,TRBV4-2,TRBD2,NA,CASSPSERGGTSTDTQYF,TGTGCCAGCAGCCCTTCGGAGCGGGGGGGTACTAGCACAGATACGCAGTATTTT
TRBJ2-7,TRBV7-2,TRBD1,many,CASSLGAGQGSKQYF,TGTGCCAGCAGCTTAGGAGCGGGACAGGGTTCGAAGCAGTACTTC
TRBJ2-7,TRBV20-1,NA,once,CSAPMVGASVGEQYF,TGCAGTGCCCCCATGGTAGGGGCCTCGGTGGGGGAGCAGTACTTC
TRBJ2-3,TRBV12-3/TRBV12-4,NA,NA,CASSRSTPAVGTDTQYF,TGTGCCAGCAGCCGATCGACACCCGCCGTGGGCACAGATACGCAGTATTTT
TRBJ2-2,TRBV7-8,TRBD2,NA,CASSLVVGLAVNTGELFF,TGTGCCAGCAGCTTAGTGGTTGGACTAGCTGTGAACACCGGGGAGCTGTTTTTT
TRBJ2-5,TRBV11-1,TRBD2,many,CASSFGLAGSETQYF,TGTGCCAGCAGCTTTGGACTAGCGGGGTCGGAGACCCAGTACTTC
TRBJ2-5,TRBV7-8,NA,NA,CASSLRTFEETQYF,TGTGCCAGCAGCTTAAGGACATTTGAAGAGACCCAGTACTTC
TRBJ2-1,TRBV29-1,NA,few,CSVEEGKGSSYNEQFF,TGCAGCGTTGAAGAGGGGAAGGGTTCTTCCTACAATGAGCAGTTCTTC
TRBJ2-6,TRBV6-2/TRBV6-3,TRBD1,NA,CASSFGTGSPSGANVLTF,TGTGCCAGCAGTTTTGGGACAGGGTCCCCCTCTGGGGCCAACGTCCTGACTTTC
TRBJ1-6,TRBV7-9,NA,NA,CASSSTGISYNSPLHF,TGTGCCAGCAGCTCAACAGGGATTTCCTATAATTCACCCCTCCACTTT
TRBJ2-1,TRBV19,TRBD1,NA,CASSMGRDRGYNEQFF,TGTGCCAGTAGTATGGGAAGAGACAGGGGCTACAATGAGCAGTTCTTC
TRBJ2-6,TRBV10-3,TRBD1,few,CAAGQGARSGANVLTF,TGTGCCGCCGGACAGGGGGCCCGCTCTGGGGCCAACGTCCTGACTTTC
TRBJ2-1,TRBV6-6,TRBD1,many,CASSSVQGALGNEQFF,TGTGCCAGCAGTTCCGTACAGGGGGCGTTGGGGAATGAGCAGTTCTTC
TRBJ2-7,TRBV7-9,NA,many,CASSLVPAYEQYF,TGTGCCAGCAGCCTTGTCCCAGCCTACGAGCAGTACTTC
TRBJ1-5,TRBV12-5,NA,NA,CASGYGNENQPQHF,TGTGCTAGTGGATACGGGAACGAGAATCAGCCCCAGCATTTT
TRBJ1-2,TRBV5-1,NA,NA,CASRRPGANYGYTF,TGCGCCAGCAGGCGTCCGGGAGCTAACTATGGCTACACCTTC
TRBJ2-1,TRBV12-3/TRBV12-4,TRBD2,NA,CASNPTSGRDEQFF,TGTGCCAGCAATCCGACTAGCGGACGGGATGAGCAGTTCTTC